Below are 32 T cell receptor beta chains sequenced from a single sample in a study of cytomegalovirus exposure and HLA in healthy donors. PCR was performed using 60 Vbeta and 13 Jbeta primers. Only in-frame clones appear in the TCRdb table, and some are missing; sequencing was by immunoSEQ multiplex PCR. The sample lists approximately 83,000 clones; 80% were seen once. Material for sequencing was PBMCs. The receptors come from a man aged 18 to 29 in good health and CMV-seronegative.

Here the CDR3 DNA reads TGTGCCATAGACAGATCCTCTGGAAACACCATATATTTT. It yields the protein CAIDRSSGNTIYF. V gene TRBV2 combines with J gene TRBJ1-3, with D possibly TRBD1 on 5 matching bases. CDR3 length: 13 residues. The V end lost 10 bases, the J end lost 0 bases, and 10 bases lay between the germline ends. Germline V gene sequence: CDR1 SNHLY, CDR2 FYNNEI.

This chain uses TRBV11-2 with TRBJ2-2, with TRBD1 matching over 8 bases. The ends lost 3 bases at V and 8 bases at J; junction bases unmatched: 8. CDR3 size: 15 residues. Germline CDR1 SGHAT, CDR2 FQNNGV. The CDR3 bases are TGTGCCAGCAGCTTTGGGCAGGGGGCTGCAGGGGAGCTGTTTTTT. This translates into CASSFGQGAAGELFF.

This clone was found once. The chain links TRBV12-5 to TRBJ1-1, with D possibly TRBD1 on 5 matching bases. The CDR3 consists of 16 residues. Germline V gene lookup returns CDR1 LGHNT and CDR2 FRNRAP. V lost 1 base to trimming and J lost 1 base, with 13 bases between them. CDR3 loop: CASGLGTGVRNTEAFF. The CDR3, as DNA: TGTGCTAGTGGTTTGGGTACGGGGGTGAGGAACACTGAAGCTTTCTTT. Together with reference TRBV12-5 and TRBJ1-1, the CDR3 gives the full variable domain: DARVTQTPRHKVTEMGQEVTMRCQPILGHNTVFWYRQTMMQGLELLAYFRNRAPLDDSGMPKDRFSAEMPDATLATLKIQPSEPRDSAVYFCASGLGTGVRNTEAFFGQGTRLTVV.

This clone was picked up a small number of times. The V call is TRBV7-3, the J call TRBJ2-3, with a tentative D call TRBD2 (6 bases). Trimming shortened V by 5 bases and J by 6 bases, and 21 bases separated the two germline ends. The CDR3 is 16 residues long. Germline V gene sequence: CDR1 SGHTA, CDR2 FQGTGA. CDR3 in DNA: TGTGCCAGCAGCCCCCGGGGGACGGTCCCGTCGGATACGCAGTATTTT. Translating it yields CASSPRGTVPSDTQYF.

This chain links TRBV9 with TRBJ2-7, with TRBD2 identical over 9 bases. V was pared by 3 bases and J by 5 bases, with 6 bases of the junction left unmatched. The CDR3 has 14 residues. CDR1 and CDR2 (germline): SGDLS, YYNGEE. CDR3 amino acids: CASSAGTSFHEQYF. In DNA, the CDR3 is TGTGCCAGCAGCGCCGGGACTAGCTTCCACGAGCAGTACTTC.

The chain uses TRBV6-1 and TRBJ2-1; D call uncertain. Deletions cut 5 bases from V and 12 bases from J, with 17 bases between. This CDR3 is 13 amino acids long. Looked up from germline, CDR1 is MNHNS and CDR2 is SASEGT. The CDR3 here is CASSSSDTAGQFF. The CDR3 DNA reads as TGTGCCAGCAGTTCCAGTGACACCGCAGGGCAGTTCTTC.

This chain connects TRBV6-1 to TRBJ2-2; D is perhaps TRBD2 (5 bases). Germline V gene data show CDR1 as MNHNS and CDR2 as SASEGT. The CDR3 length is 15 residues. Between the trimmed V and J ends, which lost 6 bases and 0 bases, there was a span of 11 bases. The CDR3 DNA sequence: TGTGCCAGCAGGCCAGGAGGCACGAACACCGGGGAGCTGTTTTTT. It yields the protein CASRPGGTNTGELFF.

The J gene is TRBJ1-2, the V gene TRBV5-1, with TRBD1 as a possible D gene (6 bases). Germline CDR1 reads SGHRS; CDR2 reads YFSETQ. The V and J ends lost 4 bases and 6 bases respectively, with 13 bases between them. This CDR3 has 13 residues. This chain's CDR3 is CASSQQGNNGYTF. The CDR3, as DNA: TGCGCCAGCAGCCAACAGGGAAATAATGGCTACACCTTC.

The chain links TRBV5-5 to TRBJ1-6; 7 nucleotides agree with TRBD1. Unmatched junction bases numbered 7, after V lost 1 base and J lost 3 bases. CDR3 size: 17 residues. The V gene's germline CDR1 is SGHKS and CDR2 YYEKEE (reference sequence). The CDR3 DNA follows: TGTGCCAGCAGCTTGCTCAGGGGGGAGCTCTATAATTCACCCCTCCACTTT. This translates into CASSLLRGELYNSPLHF.

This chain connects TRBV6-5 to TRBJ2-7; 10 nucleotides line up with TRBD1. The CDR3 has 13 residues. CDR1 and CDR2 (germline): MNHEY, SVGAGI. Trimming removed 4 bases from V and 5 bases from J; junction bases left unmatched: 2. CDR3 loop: CASSLTGGDEQYF. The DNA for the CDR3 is TGTGCCAGCAGTTTGACAGGGGGCGACGAGCAGTACTTC.

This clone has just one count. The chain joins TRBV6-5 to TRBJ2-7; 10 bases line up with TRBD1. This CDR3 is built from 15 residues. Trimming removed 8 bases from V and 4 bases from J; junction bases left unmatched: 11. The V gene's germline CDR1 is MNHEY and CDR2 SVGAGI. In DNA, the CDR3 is TGTGCCAGCGGCCAGGGGGACAGGGGAGTTTACGAGCAGTACTTC. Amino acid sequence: CASGQGDRGVYEQYF.

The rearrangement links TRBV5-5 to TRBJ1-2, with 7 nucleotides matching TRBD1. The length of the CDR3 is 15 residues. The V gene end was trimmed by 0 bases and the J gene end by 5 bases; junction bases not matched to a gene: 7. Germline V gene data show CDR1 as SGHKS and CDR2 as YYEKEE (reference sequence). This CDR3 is CASSLEGQTSYGYTF. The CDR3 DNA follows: TGTGCCAGCAGCTTGGAGGGACAGACGAGTTATGGCTACACCTTC.

In nucleotides, the CDR3 is TGTGCCAGCAGCTGGCCCTACGAGCAGTACTTC. As protein: CASSWPYEQYF. The V call is TRBV5-8, the J call TRBJ2-7; D remains ambiguous. Germline V gene lookup returns CDR1 SGHTS and CDR2 YDEGEE. This CDR3 is 11 amino acids long. Trimming stripped 3 bases from V and 2 bases from J, with 3 bases between. The whole variable domain, remainder taken from reference TRBV5-8 and TRBJ2-7, is EAGVTQSPTHLIKTRGQQATLRCSPISGHTSVYWYQQALGLGLQFLLWYDEGEERNRGNFPPRFSGRQFPNYSSELNVNALELEDSALYLCASSWPYEQYFGPGTRLTVT.

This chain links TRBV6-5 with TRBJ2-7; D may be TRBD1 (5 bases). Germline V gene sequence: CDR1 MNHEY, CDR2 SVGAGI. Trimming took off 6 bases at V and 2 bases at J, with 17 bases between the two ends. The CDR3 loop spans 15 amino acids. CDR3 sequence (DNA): TGTGCCAGCAGCCGTTCGGCCAAGGGGCCCTACGAGCAGTACTTC. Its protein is CASSRSAKGPYEQYF.

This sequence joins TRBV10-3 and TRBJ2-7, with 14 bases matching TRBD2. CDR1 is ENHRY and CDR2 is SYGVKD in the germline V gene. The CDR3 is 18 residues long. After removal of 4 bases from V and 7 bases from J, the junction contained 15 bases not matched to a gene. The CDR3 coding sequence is TGTGCCATCAGTGGACCGGGACTAGCGGGGGACCTCCTAGGGGAGCAGTACTTC. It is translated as CAISGPGLAGDLLGEQYF.

The CDR3 region is CASSYDSGLGNEKLFF. Here the CDR3 DNA reads TGTGCCAGCAGTTACGATAGTGGGCTGGGTAATGAAAAACTGTTTTTT. The rearrangement joins TRBV6-5 to TRBJ1-4, with no clear D. Germline V CDR1 and CDR2: MNHEY, SVGAGI. The CDR3 has 16 residues. Trimming cost V 2 bases and J 4 bases, with 14 bases left between them.

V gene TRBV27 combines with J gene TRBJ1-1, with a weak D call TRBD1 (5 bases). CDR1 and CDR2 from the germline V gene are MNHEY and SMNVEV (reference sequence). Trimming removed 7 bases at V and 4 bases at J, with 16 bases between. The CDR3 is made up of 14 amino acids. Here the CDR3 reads CASNPRGGGTEAFF. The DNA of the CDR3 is TGTGCCAGCAATCCGCGGGGGGGTGGCACTGAAGCTTTCTTT.

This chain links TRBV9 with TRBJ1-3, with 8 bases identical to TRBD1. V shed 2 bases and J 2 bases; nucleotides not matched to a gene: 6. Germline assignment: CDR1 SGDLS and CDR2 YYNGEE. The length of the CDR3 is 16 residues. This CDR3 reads CASSVSGQGPGNTIYF. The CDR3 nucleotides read TGTGCCAGCAGCGTCAGTGGACAGGGTCCTGGAAACACCATATATTTT.

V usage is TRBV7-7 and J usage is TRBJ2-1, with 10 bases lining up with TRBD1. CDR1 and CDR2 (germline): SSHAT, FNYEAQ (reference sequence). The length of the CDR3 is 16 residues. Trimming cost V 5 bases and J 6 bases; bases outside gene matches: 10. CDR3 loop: CASSQTGGAGGNEQFF. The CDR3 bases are TGTGCCAGCAGCCAGACAGGGGGCGCGGGAGGCAATGAGCAGTTCTTC.

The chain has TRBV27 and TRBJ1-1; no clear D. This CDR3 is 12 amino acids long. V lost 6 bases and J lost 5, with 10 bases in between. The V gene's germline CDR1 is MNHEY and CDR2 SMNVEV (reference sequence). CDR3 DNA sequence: TGTGCCAGCAGGAGGACGGGAACTGAAGCTTTCTTT. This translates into CASRRTGTEAFF.

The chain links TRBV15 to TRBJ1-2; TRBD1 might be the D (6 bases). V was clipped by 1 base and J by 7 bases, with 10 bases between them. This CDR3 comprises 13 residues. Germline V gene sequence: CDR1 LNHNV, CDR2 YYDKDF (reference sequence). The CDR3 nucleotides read TGTGCCACCAGCAGAGCCACAGGGACTGGCTACACCTTC. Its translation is CATSRATGTGYTF.

The CDR3 region has the DNA TGTGCCATCAGTGTGGAGTCAGGGGGCTCCTATAATTCACCCCTCCACTTT. Its translation is CAISVESGGSYNSPLHF. V gene TRBV10-3 combines with J gene TRBJ1-6, with 7 positions matching TRBD1. This CDR3 region has 17 residues. The trim removed 4 bases at V and 0 bases at J, leaving 6 bases unmatched. Germline CDR1 ENHRY, CDR2 SYGVKD.

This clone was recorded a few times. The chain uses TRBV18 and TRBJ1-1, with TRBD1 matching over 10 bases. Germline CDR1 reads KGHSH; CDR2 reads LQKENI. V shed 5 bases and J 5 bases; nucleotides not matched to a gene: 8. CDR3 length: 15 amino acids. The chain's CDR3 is CASSLTGGSQTEAFF. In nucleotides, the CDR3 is TGTGCCAGCTCATTGACAGGGGGCTCTCAGACTGAAGCTTTCTTT.

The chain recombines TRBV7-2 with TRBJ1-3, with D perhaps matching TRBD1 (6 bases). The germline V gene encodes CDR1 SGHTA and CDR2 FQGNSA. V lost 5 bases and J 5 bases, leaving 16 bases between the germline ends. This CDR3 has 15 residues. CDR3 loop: CASSLSGGRRNTIYF. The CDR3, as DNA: TGTGCCAGCAGCCTGTCGGGGGGGCGACGAAACACCATATATTTT.

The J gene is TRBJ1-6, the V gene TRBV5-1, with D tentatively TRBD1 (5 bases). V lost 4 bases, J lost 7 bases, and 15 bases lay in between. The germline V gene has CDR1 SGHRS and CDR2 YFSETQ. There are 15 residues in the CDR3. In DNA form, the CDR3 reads TGCGCCAGCAGCGGAACAGGTCCCATCAATTCACCCCTCCACTTT. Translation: CASSGTGPINSPLHF.

The CDR3 region is CASSWGQGPSYEQYF. CDR3 nucleotide sequence: TGTGCCAGCAGCTGGGGACAGGGGCCCTCCTACGAGCAGTACTTC. This chain joins TRBV11-1 and TRBJ2-7; 10 bases are a match to TRBD1. The CDR3 totals 15 residues. The germline V gene has CDR1 SGHAT and CDR2 FQDESV (reference sequence). The V segment lost 4 bases and the J segment 0 bases; nucleotides outside the gene matches: 3.

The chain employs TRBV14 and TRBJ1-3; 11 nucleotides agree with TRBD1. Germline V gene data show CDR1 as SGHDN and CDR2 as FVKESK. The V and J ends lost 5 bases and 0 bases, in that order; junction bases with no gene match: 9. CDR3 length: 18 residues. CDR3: CASSSHGQGAVSGNTIYF. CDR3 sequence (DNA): TGTGCCAGCAGCTCTCACGGACAGGGGGCCGTCTCTGGAAACACCATATATTTT.

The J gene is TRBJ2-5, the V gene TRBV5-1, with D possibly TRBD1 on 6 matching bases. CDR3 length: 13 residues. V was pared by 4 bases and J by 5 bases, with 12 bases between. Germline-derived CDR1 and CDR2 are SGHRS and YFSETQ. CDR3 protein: CASSTWQGETQYF. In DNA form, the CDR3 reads TGCGCCAGCAGCACCTGGCAGGGGGAGACCCAGTACTTC.

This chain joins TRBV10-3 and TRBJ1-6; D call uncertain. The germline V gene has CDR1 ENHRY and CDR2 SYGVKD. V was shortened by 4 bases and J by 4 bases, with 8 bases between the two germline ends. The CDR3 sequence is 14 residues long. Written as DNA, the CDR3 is TGTGCCATCAGTGCCGACGGGTATAATTCACCCCTCCACTTT. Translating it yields CAISADGYNSPLHF.

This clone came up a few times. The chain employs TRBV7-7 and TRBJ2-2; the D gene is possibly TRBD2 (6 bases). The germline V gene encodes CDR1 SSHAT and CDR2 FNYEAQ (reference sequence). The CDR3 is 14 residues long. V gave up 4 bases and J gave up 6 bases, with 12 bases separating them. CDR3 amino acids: CASSSRLESGELFF. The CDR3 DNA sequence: TGTGCCAGCAGCTCTCGACTAGAGTCCGGGGAGCTGTTTTTT.

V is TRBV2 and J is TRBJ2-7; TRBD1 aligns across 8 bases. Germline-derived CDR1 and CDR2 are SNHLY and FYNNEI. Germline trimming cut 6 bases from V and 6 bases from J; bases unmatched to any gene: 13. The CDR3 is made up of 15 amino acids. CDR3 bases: TGTGCCAGCAGGGCTCAACACCAACAGGGGGGCGAGCAGTACTTC. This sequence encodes CASRAQHQQGGEQYF.

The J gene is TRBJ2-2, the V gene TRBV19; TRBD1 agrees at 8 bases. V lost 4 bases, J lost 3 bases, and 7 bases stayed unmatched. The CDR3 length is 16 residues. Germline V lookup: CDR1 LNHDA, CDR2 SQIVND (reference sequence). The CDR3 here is CASSTQGAGDTGELFF. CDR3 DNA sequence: TGTGCCAGTAGTACCCAGGGGGCAGGTGACACCGGGGAGCTGTTTTTT.